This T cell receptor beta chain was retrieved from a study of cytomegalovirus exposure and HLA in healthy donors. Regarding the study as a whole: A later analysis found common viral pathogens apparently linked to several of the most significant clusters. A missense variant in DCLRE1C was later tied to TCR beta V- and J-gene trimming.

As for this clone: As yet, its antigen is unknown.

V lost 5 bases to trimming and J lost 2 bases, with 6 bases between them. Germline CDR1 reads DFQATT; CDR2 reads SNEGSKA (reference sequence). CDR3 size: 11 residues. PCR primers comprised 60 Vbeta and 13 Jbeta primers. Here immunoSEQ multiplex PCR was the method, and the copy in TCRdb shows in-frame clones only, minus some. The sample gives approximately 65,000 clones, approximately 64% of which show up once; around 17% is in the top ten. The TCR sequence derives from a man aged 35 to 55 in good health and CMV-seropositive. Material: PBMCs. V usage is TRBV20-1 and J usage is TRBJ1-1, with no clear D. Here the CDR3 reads CSAEENTEAFF. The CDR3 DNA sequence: TGCAGTGCTGAGGAAAACACTGAAGCTTTCTTT.